This T cell receptor (beta chain) was retrieved from a study of cytomegalovirus exposure and HLA in healthy donors. Findings of the study overall: The number of N-insertions in an Asian-associated ancestry cluster was reportedly below the roughly 620-donor mean in a later analysis. The authors enumerated roughly 180 TCR beta chains as linked to cytomegalovirus.

A multiplex PCR was run with 60 Vbeta primers and 13 Jbeta primers. The method was immunoSEQ multiplex PCR; TCRdb's version includes in-frame clones alone and lacks a portion of them. Of some 150,000 clones in the sample, 55% to 80% were seen once. This clone was observed once. Antigen unknown. Unmatched junction bases numbered 8, after V lost 2 bases and J lost 7 bases. The CDR3 length is 15 residues. Germline CDR1 SGHTA, CDR2 FQGNSA. V usage is TRBV7-2 and J usage is TRBJ1-1; 9 bases are shared with TRBD1. The receptor comes from a woman in her sixties or seventies in good health and CMV-seropositive. Input material: PBMCs. The CDR3 coding sequence is TGTGCCAGCAGCTTAACAGGGGGCGTTGGTGGTGAAGCTTTCTTT. This gives the protein CASSLTGGVGGEAFF.